This TCR beta chain emerged from a study of T-cell reconstitution after alpha-beta-depleted transplantation in children. Study findings and constraints: High day-60 TCRbeta diversity in some patients came from surviving recipient T cells and thymic progenitors. T-cell numbers and diversity, one year after transplant, stemmed largely from T cells that were newly produced.

The CDR3 is made up of 13 amino acids. The V and J ends lost 5 bases and 6 bases respectively, with 13 bases between them. CDR1 MNHNS and CDR2 SASEGT come from the germline V gene. This clonotype occurred a few times. Its antigen remains unidentified. This sample's TCRbeta library carried unique molecular identifier barcodes. TCRdb called the PCR reads again in MiXCR, with one record for every CDR3 protein. The sample consists of some 450,000 distinct CDR3 sequences, 43% of them appearing once. The TCR sequence derives from a girl aged 2 to 9 with aplastic anemia, due to receive a stem cell transplant. The material sequenced was PBMCs, taken before TCRalphabeta/CD19-depleted stem cell transplant. The chain combines TRBV6-1 with TRBJ1-1; TRBD1 might be the D (5 bases). The CDR3 sequence: CASSPIPGPEAFF. The CDR3 DNA reads as TGTGCCAGCAGTCCCATTCCAGGGCCTGAAGCTTTCTTT.